This T cell receptor beta chain was sequenced for a study of blood T cell repertoires in COVID-19. The CDR3 is 14 amino acids. The V end was cut by 6 bases, the J end by 3 bases, with 12 bases between. The germline V gene encodes CDR1 LNHDA and CDR2 SQIVND (reference sequence). Some clones are missing from TCRdb's copy, which holds only in-frame ones; the method was immunoSEQ multiplex PCR. The table records approximately 96,000 clones, more than 90% of them present only once. This sequence originates from a man aged 60-69 years with acute or convalescent COVID-19. The chain uses TRBV19 and TRBJ1-5; a possible D gene is TRBD1 (5 bases). Input material: peripheral blood. The DNA of the CDR3 is TGTGCCAGTAGCCTTACAGGCGACAATCAGCCCCAGCATTTT. The encoded protein is CASSLTGDNQPQHF. Based on the CDR3 plus reference TRBV19 and TRBJ1-5, the full variable domain is DGGITQSPKYLFRKEGQNVTLSCEQNLNHDAMYWYRQDPGQGLRLIYYSQIVNDFQKGDIAEGYSVSREKKESFPLTVTSAQKNPTAFYLCASSLTGDNQPQHFGDGTRLSIL.